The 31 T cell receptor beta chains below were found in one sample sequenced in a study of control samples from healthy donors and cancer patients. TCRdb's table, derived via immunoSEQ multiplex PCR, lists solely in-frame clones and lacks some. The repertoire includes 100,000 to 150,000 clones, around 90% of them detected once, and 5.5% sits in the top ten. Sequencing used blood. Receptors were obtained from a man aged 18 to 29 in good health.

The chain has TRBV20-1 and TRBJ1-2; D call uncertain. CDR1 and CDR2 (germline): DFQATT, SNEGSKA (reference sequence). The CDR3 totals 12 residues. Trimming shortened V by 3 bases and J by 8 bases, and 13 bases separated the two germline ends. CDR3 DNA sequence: TGCAGTGCTAGTGAAAGGATCGGCGGCTACACCTTC. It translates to CSASERIGGYTF.

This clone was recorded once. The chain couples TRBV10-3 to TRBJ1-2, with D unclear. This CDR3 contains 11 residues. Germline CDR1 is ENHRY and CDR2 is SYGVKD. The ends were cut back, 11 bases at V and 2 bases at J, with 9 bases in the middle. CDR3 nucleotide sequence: TGTGCCTCCCAAGGGAACTATGGCTACACCTTC. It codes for CASQGNYGYTF.

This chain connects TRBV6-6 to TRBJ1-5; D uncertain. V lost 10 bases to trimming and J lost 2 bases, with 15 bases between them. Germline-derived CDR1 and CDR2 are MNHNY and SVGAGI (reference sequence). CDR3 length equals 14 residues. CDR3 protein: CATDGEAGNQPQHF. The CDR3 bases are TGTGCCACCGACGGGGAGGCCGGCAATCAGCCCCAGCATTTT.

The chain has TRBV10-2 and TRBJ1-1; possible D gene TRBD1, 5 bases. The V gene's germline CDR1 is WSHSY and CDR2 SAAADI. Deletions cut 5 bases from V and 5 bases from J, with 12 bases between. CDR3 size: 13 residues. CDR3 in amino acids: CASSIGEWTEAFF. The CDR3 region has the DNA TGCGCCAGCAGTATAGGGGAATGGACTGAAGCTTTCTTT.

The CDR3 is CASSPGRFSNQPQHF. The CDR3 region has the DNA TGTGCCAGCAGTCCCGGACGGTTTAGCAATCAGCCCCAGCATTTT. The chain combines TRBV6-5 with TRBJ1-5; D is ambiguous. Per the germline V gene, CDR1 is MNHEY and CDR2 is SVGAGI. The CDR3 extends over 15 amino acids. V dropped 5 bases and J dropped 0 bases, with 11 bases sitting between them.

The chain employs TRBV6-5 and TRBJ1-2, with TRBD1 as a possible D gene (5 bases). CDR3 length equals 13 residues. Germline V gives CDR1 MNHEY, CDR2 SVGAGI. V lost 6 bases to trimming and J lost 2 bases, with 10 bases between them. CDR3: CASSRDGNYGYTF. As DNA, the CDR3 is TGTGCCAGCAGCCGGGACGGCAACTATGGCTACACCTTC.

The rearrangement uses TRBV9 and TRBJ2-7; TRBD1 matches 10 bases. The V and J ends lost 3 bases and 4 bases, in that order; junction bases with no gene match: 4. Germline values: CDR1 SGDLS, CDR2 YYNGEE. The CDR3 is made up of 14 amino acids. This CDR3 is CASSAGQGRYEQYF. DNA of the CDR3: TGTGCCAGCAGCGCGGGACAGGGGAGGTACGAGCAGTACTTC.

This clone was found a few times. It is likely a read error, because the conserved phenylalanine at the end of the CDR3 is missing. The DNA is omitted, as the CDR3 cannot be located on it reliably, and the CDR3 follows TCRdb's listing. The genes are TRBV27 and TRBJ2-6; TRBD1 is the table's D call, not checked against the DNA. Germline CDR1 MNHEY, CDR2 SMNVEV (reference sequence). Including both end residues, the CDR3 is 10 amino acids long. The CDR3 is CAGPATGAFV.

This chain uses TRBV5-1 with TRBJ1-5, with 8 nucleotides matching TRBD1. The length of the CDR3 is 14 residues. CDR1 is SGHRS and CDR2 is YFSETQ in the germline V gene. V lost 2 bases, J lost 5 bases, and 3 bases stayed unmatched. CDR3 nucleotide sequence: TGCGCCAGCAGCTTATCAGGGGGCGATCAGCCCCAGCATTTT. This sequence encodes CASSLSGGDQPQHF.

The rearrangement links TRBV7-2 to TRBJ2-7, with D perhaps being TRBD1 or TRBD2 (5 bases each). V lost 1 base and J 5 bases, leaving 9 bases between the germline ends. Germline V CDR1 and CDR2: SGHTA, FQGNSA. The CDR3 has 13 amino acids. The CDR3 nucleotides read TGTGCCAGCAGCTTAGTGGGGGATGACGAGCAGTACTTC. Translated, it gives CASSLVGDDEQYF.

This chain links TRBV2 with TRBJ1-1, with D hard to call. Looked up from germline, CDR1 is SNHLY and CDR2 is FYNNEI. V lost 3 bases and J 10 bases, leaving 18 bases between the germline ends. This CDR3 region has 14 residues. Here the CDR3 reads CASSDLDASDGAFF. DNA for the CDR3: TGTGCCAGCAGTGATTTGGACGCGTCCGATGGAGCTTTCTTT.

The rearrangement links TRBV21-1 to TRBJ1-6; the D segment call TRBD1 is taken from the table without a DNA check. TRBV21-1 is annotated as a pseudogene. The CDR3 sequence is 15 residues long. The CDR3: CASSPLRDRVSPLHF. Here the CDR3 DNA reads TGTGCCAGCAGCCCCCTGCGAGACAGGGTCTCACCCCTCCACTTT.

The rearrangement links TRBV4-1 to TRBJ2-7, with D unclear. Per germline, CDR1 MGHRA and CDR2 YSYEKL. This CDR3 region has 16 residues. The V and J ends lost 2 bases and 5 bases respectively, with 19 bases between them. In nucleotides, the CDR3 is TGCGCCAGCAGCCAAATGTTGGTACAGAATCGCCACGAGCAGTACTTC. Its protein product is CASSQMLVQNRHEQYF.

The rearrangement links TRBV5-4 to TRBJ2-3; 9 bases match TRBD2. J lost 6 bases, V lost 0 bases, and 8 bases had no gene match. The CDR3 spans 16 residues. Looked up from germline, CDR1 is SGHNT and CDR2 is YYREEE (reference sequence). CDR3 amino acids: CASSLVSGGPTDTQYF. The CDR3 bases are TGTGCCAGCAGCTTGGTAAGCGGGGGGCCTACCGATACGCAGTATTTT.

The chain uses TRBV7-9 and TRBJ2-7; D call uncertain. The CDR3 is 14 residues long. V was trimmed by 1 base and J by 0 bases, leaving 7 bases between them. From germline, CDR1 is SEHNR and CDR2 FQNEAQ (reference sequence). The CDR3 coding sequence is TGTGCCAGCAGCTTAGGTCGAAACTCCTACGAGCAGTACTTC. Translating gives CASSLGRNSYEQYF.

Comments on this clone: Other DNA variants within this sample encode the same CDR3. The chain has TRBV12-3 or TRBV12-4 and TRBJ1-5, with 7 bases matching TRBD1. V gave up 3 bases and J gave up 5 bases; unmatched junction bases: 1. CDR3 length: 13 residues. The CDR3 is CASSLQGDQPQHF. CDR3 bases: TGTGCCAGCAGTTTGCAGGGGGATCAGCCCCAGCATTTT.

The CDR3 bases are TGTGCCAGCAGTACACTACCCAATGACAGGATCTCCTACAATGAGCAGTTCTTC. Translation gives CASSTLPNDRISYNEQFF. This chain connects TRBV2 to TRBJ2-1; tentative D call: TRBD1 (6 bases). The CDR3 contains 18 residues. The V gene lost 5 bases and the J gene lost 0 bases, with 20 bases spanning the gap. Germline-derived CDR1 and CDR2 are SNHLY and FYNNEI.

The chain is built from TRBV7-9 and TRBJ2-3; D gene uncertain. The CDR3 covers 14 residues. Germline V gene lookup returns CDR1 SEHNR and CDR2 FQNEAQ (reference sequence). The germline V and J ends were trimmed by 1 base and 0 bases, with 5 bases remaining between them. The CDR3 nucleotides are TGTGCCAGCAGCTTAGTAGGGAGCACAGATACGCAGTATTTT. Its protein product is CASSLVGSTDTQYF. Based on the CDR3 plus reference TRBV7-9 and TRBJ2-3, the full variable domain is DTGVSQNPRHKITKRGQNVTFRCDPISEHNRLYWYRQTLGQGPEFLTYFQNEAQLEKSRLLSDRFSAERPKGSFSTLEIQRTEQGDSAMYLCASSLVGSTDTQYFGPGTRLTVL.

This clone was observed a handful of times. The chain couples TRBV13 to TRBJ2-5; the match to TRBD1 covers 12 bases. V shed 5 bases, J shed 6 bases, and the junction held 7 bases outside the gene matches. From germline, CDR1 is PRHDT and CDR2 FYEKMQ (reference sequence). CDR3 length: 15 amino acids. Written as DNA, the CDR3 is TGTGCCAGCAGCCCCGGGACAGGGGGCTTAAAGACCCAGTACTTC. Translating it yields CASSPGTGGLKTQYF.

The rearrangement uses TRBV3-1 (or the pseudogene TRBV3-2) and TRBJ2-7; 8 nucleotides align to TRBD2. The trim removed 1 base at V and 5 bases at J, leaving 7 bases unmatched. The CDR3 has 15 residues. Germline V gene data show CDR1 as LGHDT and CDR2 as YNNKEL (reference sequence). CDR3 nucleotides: TGTGCCAGCAGCCAAGGGCGGGGGGCCGTCGACGAGCAGTACTTC. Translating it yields CASSQGRGAVDEQYF.

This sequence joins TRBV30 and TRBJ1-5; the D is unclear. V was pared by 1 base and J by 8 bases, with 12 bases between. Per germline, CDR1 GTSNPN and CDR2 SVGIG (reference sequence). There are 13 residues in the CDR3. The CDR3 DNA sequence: TGTGCCTGGAGTGCCCCTTATCGGAAGCCCCAGCATTTT. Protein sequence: CAWSAPYRKPQHF. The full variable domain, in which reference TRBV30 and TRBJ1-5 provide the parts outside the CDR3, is SQTIHQWPATLVQPVGSPLSLECTVEGTSNPNLYWYRQAAGRGLQLLFYSVGIGQISSEVPQNLSASRPQDRQFILSSKKLLLSDSGFYLCAWSAPYRKPQHFGDGTRLSIL.

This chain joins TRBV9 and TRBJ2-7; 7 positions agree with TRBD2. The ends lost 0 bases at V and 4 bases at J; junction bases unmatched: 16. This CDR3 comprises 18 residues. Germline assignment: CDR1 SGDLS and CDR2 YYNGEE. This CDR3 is CASSVAPPGTTGIYEQYF. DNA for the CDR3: TGTGCCAGCAGCGTAGCCCCACCCGGGACTACCGGAATTTACGAGCAGTACTTC.

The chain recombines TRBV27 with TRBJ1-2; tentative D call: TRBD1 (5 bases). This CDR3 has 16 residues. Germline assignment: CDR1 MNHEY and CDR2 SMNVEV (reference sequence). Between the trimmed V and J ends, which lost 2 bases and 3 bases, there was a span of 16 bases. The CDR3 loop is CASSLSPGQVYYGYTF. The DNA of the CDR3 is TGTGCCAGCAGTTTAAGTCCGGGGCAAGTTTACTATGGCTACACCTTC.

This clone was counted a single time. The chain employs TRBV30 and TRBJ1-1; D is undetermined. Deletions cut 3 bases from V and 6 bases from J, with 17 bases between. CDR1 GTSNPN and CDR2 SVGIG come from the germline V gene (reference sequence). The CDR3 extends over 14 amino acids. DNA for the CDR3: TGTGCCTGGAGGTGGTCAGGAGGAGTTGCTGAAGCTTTCTTT. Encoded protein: CAWRWSGGVAEAFF.

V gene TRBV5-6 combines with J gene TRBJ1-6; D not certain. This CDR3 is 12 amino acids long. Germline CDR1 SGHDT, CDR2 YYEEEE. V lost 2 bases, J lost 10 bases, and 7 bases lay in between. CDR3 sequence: CASSFYGSPLHF. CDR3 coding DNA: TGTGCCAGCAGCTTTTACGGATCACCCCTCCACTTT.

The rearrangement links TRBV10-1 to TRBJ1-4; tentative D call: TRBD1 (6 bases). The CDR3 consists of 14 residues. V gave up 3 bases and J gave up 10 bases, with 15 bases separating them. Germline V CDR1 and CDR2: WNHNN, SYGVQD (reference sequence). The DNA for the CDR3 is TGCGCCAGCAGTGATTACAGGGAGATGGGAAAACTGTTTTTT. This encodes CASSDYREMGKLFF.

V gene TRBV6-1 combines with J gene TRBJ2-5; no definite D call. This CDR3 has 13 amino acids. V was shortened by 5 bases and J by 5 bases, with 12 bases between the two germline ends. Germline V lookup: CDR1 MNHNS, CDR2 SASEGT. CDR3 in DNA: TGTGCCAGCAGTTATAGGTACTCGGAGACCCAGTACTTC. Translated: CASSYRYSETQYF.

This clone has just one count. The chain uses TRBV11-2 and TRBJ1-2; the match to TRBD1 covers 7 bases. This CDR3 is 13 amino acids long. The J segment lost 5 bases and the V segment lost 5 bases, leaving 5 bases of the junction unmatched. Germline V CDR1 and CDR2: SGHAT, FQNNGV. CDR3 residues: CASSTDRVYGYTF. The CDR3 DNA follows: TGTGCCAGCAGCACAGACAGGGTGTATGGCTACACCTTC.

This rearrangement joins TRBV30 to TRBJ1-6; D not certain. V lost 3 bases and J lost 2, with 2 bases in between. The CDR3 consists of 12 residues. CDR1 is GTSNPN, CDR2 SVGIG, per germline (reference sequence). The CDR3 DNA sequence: TGTGCCTGGAGGGCCTATAATTCACCCCTCCACTTT. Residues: CAWRAYNSPLHF.

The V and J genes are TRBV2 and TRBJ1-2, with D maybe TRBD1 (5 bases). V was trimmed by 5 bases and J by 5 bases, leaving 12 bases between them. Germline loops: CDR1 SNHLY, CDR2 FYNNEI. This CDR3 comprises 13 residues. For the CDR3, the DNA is TGTGCCAGCAGTACAGAGGCAGGGTATGGCTACACCTTC. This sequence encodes CASSTEAGYGYTF.

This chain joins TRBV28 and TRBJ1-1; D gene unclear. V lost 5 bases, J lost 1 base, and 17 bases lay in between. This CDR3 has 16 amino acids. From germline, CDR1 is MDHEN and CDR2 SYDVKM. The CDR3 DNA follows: TGTGCCAGCAGTCCCCATAGCGGTCCCGCGAACACTGAAGCTTTCTTT. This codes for CASSPHSGPANTEAFF.